Presented here are 21 T cell receptor beta chains from one specimen sequenced in a study of shared clonotypes between healthy human individuals. Clones were read by immunoSEQ multiplex PCR, and TCRdb kept only the in-frame ones, dropping some. The data show 2.3 million or so clones, with just over 90% seen just once and 0.3% to 0.4% held by the top ten. The sequenced material came from naive CD4+ T cells from PBMCs. Noted subset: CD45RA+ positively selected. The receptors were sampled from a man younger than 35 in good health. Some clones in this sample may be carry-over from other donors' samples.

Only one count was recorded for this clone. The chain carries TRBV9 and TRBJ2-2; D unresolved. This CDR3 is 16 amino acids long. In germline, CDR1 is SGDLS, CDR2 YYNGEE. The ends were cut back, 1 base at V and 4 bases at J, with 14 bases in the middle. The CDR3 coding sequence is TGTGCCAGCAGCGTATCAATCCCCTGGAGCACCGGGGAGCTGTTTTTT. Translating it yields CASSVSIPWSTGELFF.

The V gene is TRBV27, the J gene TRBJ2-7; TRBD2 is a possible D gene (5 bases). The ends were cut back, 2 bases at V and 3 bases at J, with 14 bases in the middle. The germline V gene has CDR1 MNHEY and CDR2 SMNVEV (reference sequence). The CDR3 sequence is 15 residues long. In DNA, the CDR3 is TGTGCCAGCAGTTTAAAGGGTTCAGGAGGCTACGAGCAGTACTTC. Protein sequence: CASSLKGSGGYEQYF.

This chain connects TRBV9 to TRBJ2-7; 10 bases map to TRBD1. Per the germline V gene, CDR1 is SGDLS and CDR2 is YYNGEE. The length of the CDR3 is 13 residues. Trimming at V came to 6 bases and at J to 7 bases, leaving 7 bases not matched to a gene. CDR3 nucleotides: TGTGCCAGCAACGACAGGGGGCGCGGGGAGCAGTACTTC. Encoded protein: CASNDRGRGEQYF. Combining the CDR3 with reference TRBV9 and TRBJ2-7 gives the whole variable domain DSGVTQTPKHLITATGQRVTLRCSPRSGDLSVYWYQQSLDQGLQFLIQYYNGEERAKGNILERFSAQQFPDLHSELNLSSLELGDSALYFCASNDRGRGEQYFGPGTRLTVT.

The J gene is TRBJ1-2, the V gene TRBV18, with 9 bases that match TRBD1. V was clipped by 6 bases and J by 2 bases; unmatched bases: 4. The germline V gene encodes CDR1 KGHSH and CDR2 LQKENI. The CDR3 contains 14 residues. Here the CDR3 DNA reads TGTGCCAGCTCCGACAGGGGGGAGAACTATGGCTACACCTTC. It codes for CASSDRGENYGYTF.

The chain uses TRBV9 and TRBJ1-2; D may be TRBD1 (5 bases). The germline V gene encodes CDR1 SGDLS and CDR2 YYNGEE. The length of the CDR3 is 15 residues. The V end lost 2 bases, the J end lost 7 bases, and 18 bases lay between the germline ends. The CDR3 protein is CASSVGPGTPGGYTF. As DNA, the CDR3 is TGTGCCAGCAGCGTTGGACCCGGGACCCCGGGTGGCTACACCTTC.

The chain uses TRBV9 and TRBJ2-5; D is uncertain. V was shortened by 0 bases and J by 5 bases, with 11 bases between the two germline ends. The germline V gene has CDR1 SGDLS and CDR2 YYNGEE. CDR3 size: 14 residues. CDR3 bases: TGTGCCAGCAGCGTAGGGGCGATTTGGGAGACCCAGTACTTC. Protein sequence: CASSVGAIWETQYF.

The chain joins TRBV19 to TRBJ1-1, with 10 bases matching TRBD1. The CDR3 is 16 amino acids. CDR1 and CDR2 (germline): LNHDA, SQIVND (reference sequence). V gave up 6 bases and J gave up 3 bases; unmatched junction bases: 10. The CDR3 DNA follows: TGTGCCAGTAGCAGTTCCGGGACAGGGGTGGACACTGAAGCTTTCTTT. It is translated as CASSSSGTGVDTEAFF.

The chain is built from TRBV9 and TRBJ1-4; no firm D call. The CDR3 contains 14 residues. Germline CDR1 is SGDLS and CDR2 is YYNGEE. The V end lost 0 bases, the J end lost 11 bases, and 14 bases lay between the germline ends. The CDR3 region is CASSVETTTRKLFF. The DNA for the CDR3 is TGTGCCAGCAGCGTAGAAACTACGACCAGGAAACTGTTTTTT.

CDR3 loop: CASSTAHSGNTIYF. CDR3 bases: TGTGCCAGCAGTACGGCACACTCTGGAAACACCATATATTTT. The rearrangement joins TRBV28 to TRBJ1-3, with D unresolved. V lost 5 bases to trimming and J lost 0 bases, with 8 bases between them. Germline assignment: CDR1 MDHEN and CDR2 SYDVKM. The CDR3 totals 14 residues. The full variable domain, completed using reference TRBV28 and TRBJ1-3, is DVKVTQSSRYLVKRTGEKVFLECVQDMDHENMFWYRQDPGLGLRLIYFSYDVKMKEKGDIPEGYSVSREKKERFSLILESASTNQTSMYLCASSTAHSGNTIYFGEGSWLTVV.

This rearrangement joins TRBV5-8 to TRBJ1-3; unclear D gene. The germline gives CDR1 SGHTS, CDR2 YDEGEE. V was trimmed by 2 bases and J by 2 bases, leaving 11 bases between them. CDR3 size: 15 residues. CDR3 nucleotides: TGTGCCAGCAGCTTCGGGGTCTCCACTGGAAACACCATATATTTT. This encodes CASSFGVSTGNTIYF. The full variable domain, in which reference TRBV5-8 and TRBJ1-3 provide the parts outside the CDR3, is EAGVTQSPTHLIKTRGQQATLRCSPISGHTSVYWYQQALGLGLQFLLWYDEGEERNRGNFPPRFSGRQFPNYSSELNVNALELEDSALYLCASSFGVSTGNTIYFGEGSWLTVV.

The chain carries TRBV5-1 and TRBJ2-2, with 7 bases that match TRBD2. V dropped 3 bases and J dropped 1; count of bases not matched to a gene: 3. This CDR3 is built from 15 residues. The germline gives CDR1 SGHRS, CDR2 YFSETQ. The CDR3 region is CASSSLARNTGELFF. CDR3 DNA: TGCGCCAGCAGCTCACTAGCGAGGAACACCGGGGAGCTGTTTTTT.

The V call is TRBV7-8, the J call TRBJ2-1, with 8 bases identical to TRBD2. The CDR3 runs 16 residues. CDR1 and CDR2 from the germline V gene are SGHVS and FQNEAQ. The V gene end was trimmed by 5 bases and the J gene end by 5 bases; junction bases not matched to a gene: 11. This chain's CDR3 is CASSTQTSGMNNEQFF. In nucleotides, the CDR3 is TGTGCCAGCAGCACGCAAACTAGCGGTATGAACAATGAGCAGTTCTTC.

The chain is built from TRBV19 and TRBJ1-2; 7 positions agree with TRBD1. Germline loops: CDR1 LNHDA, CDR2 SQIVND (reference sequence). The CDR3 has 12 amino acids. V lost 8 bases and J lost 6; bases outside the gene matches: 6. This CDR3 is CASRDRANGYTF. The CDR3 DNA is TGTGCCAGTCGTGACAGGGCGAATGGCTACACCTTC.

The chain links TRBV7-9 to TRBJ2-7; perhaps TRBD1 as D (5 bases). Germline V gives CDR1 SEHNR, CDR2 FQNEAQ (reference sequence). The germline V and J ends were trimmed by 5 bases and 3 bases, with 11 bases remaining between them. The CDR3 spans 13 residues. In DNA form, the CDR3 reads TGTGCCAGCAGCCCCCGGACAATCTACGAGCAGTACTTC. The encoded protein is CASSPRTIYEQYF.

The CDR3 region is CASSLDAGSNQPQHF. The CDR3 bases are TGCGCCAGCAGCTTGGATGCAGGCTCCAATCAGCCCCAGCATTTT. This chain joins TRBV5-1 and TRBJ1-5, with no clear D. V was pared by 0 bases and J by 3 bases, with 10 bases between. The CDR3 runs to 15 residues. The germline CDR1 and CDR2 sequences are SGHRS and YFSETQ. Drawing the rest from reference TRBV5-1 and TRBJ1-5, the complete variable domain is KAGVTQTPRYLIKTRGQQVTLSCSPISGHRSVSWYQQTPGQGLQFLFEYFSETQRNKGNFPGRFSGRQFSNSRSEMNVSTLELGDSALYLCASSLDAGSNQPQHFGDGTRLSIL.

This rearrangement joins TRBV6-1 to TRBJ2-7; D unclear. The germline gives CDR1 MNHNS, CDR2 SASEGT. CDR3 size: 12 residues. With 7 bases removed from V and 9 bases from J, the gap between germline ends came to 16 bases. The CDR3 here is CASTYSHDAQYF. CDR3 bases: TGTGCCAGCACCTACTCCCACGACGCGCAGTACTTC.

V is TRBV5-1 and J is TRBJ2-4, with a tentative D call TRBD2 (6 bases). Trimming cost V 4 bases and J 10 bases, with 15 bases left between them. CDR3 length equals 13 residues. Germline V gene data show CDR1 as SGHRS and CDR2 as YFSETQ. DNA of the CDR3: TGCGCCAGCAGCCCAACGGGACTGGAGATTCAGTACTTC. It codes for CASSPTGLEIQYF.

This sequence joins TRBV19 and TRBJ1-1, with D maybe TRBD1 (5 bases). V was pared by 1 base and J by 2 bases, with 17 bases between. The CDR3 covers 17 residues. Germline V CDR1 and CDR2: LNHDA, SQIVND (reference sequence). Here the CDR3 reads CASSIGLGAWINTEAFF. The DNA of the CDR3 is TGTGCCAGTAGTATAGGGTTAGGGGCCTGGATTAACACTGAAGCTTTCTTT.

The chain recombines TRBV11-2 with TRBJ2-1; unclear D gene. CDR3 length equals 15 residues. Trimming took 2 bases from V and 1 from J, leaving 9 bases between them. Germline V gene lookup returns CDR1 SGHAT and CDR2 FQNNGV. The DNA for the CDR3 is TGTGCCAGCAGCTTAAACGCAGGTTCCTACAATGAGCAGTTCTTC. It is translated as CASSLNAGSYNEQFF.

This chain connects TRBV6-1 to TRBJ2-6, with 8 bases lining up with TRBD2. There are 15 residues in the CDR3. The germline V gene encodes CDR1 MNHNS and CDR2 SASEGT. Losses at the gene ends were 9 bases for V and 0 bases for J; bases not matched to a gene: 4. The CDR3 region has the DNA TGTGCCAGGGGCGGGGGGCCCTCTGGGGCCAACGTCCTGACTTTC. Residues: CARGGGPSGANVLTF.

With regard to this clone: The sample holds other DNA sequences that translate to the same CDR3. The V and J genes are TRBV7-3 and TRBJ2-7; the D is unclear. The CDR3 covers 12 residues. V dropped 5 bases and J dropped 3 bases, with 8 bases sitting between them. Germline CDR1 and CDR2: SGHTA and FQGTGA. The CDR3 is CASSLSGYEQYF. As DNA, the CDR3 is TGTGCCAGCAGCCTATCGGGCTACGAGCAGTACTTC. Supplemented by reference TRBV7-3 and TRBJ2-7, the full variable domain reads GAGVSQTPSNKVTEKGKYVELRCDPISGHTALYWYRQSLGQGPEFLIYFQGTGAADDSGLPNDRFFAVRPEGSVSTLKIQRTERGDSAVYLCASSLSGYEQYFGPGTRLTVT.